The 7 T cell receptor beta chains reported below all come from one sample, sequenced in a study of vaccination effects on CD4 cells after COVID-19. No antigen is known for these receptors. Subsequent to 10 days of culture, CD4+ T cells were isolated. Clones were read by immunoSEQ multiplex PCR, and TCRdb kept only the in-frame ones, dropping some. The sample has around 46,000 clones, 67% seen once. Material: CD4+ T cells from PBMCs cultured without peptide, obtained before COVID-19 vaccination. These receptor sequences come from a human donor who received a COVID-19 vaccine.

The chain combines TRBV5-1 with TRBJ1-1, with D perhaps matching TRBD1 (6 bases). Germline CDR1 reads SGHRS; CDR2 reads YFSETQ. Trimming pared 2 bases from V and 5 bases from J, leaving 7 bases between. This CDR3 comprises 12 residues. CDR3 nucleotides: TGCGCCAGCAGCTTTCAGGGGACTGAAGCTTTCTTT. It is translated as CASSFQGTEAFF.

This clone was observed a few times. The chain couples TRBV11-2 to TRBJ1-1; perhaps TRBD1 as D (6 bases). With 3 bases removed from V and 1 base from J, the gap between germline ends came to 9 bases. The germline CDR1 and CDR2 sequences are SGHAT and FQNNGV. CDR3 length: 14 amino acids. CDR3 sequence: CASSLGARNTEAFF. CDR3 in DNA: TGTGCCAGCAGCTTGGGGGCGCGGAACACTGAAGCTTTCTTT.

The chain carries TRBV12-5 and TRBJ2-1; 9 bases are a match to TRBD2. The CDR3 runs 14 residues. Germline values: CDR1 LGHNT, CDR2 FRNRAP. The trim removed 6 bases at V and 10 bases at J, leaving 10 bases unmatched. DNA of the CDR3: TGTGCTAGTGGGGCCGGGACTAGCAAAGCCGAGCAGTTCTTC. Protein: CASGAGTSKAEQFF.

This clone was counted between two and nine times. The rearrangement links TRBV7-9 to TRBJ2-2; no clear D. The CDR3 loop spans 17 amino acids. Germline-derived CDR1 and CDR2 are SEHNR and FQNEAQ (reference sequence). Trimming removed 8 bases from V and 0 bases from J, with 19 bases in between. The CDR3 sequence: CASAKSYRASNTGELFF. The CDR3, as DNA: TGTGCCAGCGCTAAATCTTACCGGGCCTCGAACACCGGGGAGCTGTTTTTT. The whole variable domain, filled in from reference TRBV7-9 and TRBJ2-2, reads DTGVSQNPRHKITKRGQNVTFRCDPISEHNRLYWYRQTLGQGPEFLTYFQNEAQLEKSRLLSDRFSAERPKGSFSTLEIQRTEQGDSAMYLCASAKSYRASNTGELFFGEGSRLTVL.

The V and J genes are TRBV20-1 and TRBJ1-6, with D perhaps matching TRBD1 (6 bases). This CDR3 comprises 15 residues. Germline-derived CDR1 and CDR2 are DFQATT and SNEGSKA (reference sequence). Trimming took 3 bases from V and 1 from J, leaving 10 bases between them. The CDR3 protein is CSASIRGSYNSPLHF. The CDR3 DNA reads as TGCAGTGCTAGTATCAGGGGTTCCTATAATTCACCCCTCCACTTT.

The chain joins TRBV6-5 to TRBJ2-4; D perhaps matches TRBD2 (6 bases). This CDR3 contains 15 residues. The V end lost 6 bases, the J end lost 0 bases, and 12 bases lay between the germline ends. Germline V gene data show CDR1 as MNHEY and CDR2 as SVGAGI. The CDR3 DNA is TGTGCCAGCAGGGCGGGACTGATAGCCAAAAACATTCAGTACTTC. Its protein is CASRAGLIAKNIQYF.

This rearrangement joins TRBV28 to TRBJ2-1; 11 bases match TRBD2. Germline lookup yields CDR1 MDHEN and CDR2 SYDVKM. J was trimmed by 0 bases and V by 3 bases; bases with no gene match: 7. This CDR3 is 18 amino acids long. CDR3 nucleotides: TGTGCCAGCAGTTTTAGCGGGAGGGGGGCGAGCTCCTACAATGAGCAGTTCTTC. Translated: CASSFSGRGASSYNEQFF. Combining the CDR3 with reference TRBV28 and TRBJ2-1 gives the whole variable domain DVKVTQSSRYLVKRTGEKVFLECVQDMDHENMFWYRQDPGLGLRLIYFSYDVKMKEKGDIPEGYSVSREKKERFSLILESASTNQTSMYLCASSFSGRGASSYNEQFFGPGTRLTVL.